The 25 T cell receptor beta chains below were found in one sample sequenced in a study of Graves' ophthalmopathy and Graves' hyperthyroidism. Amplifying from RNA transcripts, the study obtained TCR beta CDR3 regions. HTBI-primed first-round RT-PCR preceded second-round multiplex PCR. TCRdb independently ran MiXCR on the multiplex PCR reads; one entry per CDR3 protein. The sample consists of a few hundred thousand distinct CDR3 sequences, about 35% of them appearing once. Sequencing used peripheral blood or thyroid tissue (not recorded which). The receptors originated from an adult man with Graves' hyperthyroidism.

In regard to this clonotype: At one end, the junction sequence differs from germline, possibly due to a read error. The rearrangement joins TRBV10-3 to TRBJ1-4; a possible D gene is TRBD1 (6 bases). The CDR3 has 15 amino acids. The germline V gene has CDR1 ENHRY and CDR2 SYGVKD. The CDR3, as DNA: TGTGCCAGCAGTTACGATGGACAGATTCAAGAAAAACTGTTTTTT. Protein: CASSYDGQIQEKLFF.

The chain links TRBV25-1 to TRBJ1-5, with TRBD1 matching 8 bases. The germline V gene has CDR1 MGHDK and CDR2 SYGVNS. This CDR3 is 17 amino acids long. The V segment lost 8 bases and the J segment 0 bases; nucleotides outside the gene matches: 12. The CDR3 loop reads CASGGTGATYSNQPQHF. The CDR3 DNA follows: TGTGCCAGCGGCGGGACAGGAGCTACCTATAGCAATCAGCCCCAGCATTTT.

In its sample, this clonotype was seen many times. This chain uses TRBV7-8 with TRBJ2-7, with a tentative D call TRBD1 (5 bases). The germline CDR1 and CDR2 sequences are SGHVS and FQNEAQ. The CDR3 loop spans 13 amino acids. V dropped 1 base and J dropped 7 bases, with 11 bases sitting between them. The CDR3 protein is CASSLVQGSEQYF. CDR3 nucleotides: TGTGCCAGCAGCTTAGTCCAGGGATCGGAGCAGTACTTC.

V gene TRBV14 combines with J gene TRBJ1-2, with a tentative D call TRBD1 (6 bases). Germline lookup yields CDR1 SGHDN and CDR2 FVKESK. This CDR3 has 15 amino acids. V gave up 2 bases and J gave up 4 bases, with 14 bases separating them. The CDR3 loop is CASSQTPGHLYGYTF. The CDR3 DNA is TGTGCCAGCAGCCAAACACCGGGACACCTCTATGGCTACACCTTC.

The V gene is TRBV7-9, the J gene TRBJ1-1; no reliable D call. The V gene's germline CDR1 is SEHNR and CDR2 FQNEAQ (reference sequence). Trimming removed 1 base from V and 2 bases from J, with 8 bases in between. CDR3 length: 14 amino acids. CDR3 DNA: TGTGCCAGCAGCTTAGATCTTGCAAACACTGAAGCTTTCTTT. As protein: CASSLDLANTEAFF. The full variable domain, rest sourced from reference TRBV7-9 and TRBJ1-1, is DTGVSQNPRHKITKRGQNVTFRCDPISEHNRLYWYRQTLGQGPEFLTYFQNEAQLEKSRLLSDRFSAERPKGSFSTLEIQRTEQGDSAMYLCASSLDLANTEAFFGQGTRLTVV.

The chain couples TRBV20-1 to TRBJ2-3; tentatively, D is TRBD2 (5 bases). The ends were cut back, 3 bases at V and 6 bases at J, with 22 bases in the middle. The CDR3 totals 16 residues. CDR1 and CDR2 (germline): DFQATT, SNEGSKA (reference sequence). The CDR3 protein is CSASSTGAGRDDTQYF. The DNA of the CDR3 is TGCAGTGCTAGCTCGACGGGCGCGGGCCGGGATGATACGCAGTATTTT.

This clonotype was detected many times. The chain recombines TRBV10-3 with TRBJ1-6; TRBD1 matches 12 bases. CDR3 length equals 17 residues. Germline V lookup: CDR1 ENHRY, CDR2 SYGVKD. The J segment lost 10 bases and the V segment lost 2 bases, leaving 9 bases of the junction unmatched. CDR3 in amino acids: CAISENTGTGGGSPLHF. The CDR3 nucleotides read TGTGCCATCAGTGAGAACACCGGGACAGGGGGCGGCTCACCCCTCCACTTT.

CDR3 sequence reads: CASSQPSAINEKLFF. The CDR3 DNA reads as TGTGCCAGCAGCCAGCCGTCGGCCATTAATGAAAAACTGTTTTTT. This chain joins TRBV3-1 and TRBJ1-4; D is uncertain. V lost 3 bases, J lost 4 bases, and 12 bases lay in between. There are 15 residues in the CDR3. CDR1 LGHDT and CDR2 YNNKEL come from the germline V gene (reference sequence).

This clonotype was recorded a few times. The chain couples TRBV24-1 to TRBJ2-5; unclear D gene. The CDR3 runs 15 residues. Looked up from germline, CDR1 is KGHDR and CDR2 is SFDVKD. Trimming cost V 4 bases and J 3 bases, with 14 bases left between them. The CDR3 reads CATSDPVQVEETQYF. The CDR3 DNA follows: TGTGCCACCAGTGACCCCGTGCAGGTGGAAGAGACCCAGTACTTC.

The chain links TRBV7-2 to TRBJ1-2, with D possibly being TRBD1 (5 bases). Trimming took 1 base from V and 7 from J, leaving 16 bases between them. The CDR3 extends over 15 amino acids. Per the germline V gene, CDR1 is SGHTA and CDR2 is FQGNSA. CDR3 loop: CASSLGFGLGRGYTF. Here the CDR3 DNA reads TGTGCCAGCAGCTTAGGGTTTGGCCTGGGACGTGGCTACACCTTC. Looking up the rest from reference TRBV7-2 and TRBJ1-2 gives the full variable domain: GAGVSQSPSNKVTEKGKDVELRCDPISGHTALYWYRQSLGQGLEFLIYFQGNSAPDKSGLPSDRFSAERTGGSVSTLTIQRTQQEDSAVYLCASSLGFGLGRGYTFGSGTRLTVV.

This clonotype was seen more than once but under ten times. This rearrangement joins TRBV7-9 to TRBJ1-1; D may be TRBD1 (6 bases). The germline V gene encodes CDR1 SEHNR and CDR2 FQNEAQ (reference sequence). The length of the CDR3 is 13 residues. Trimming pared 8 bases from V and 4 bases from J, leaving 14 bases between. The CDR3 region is CASYLQGATEAFF. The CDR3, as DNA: TGTGCCAGCTATCTACAGGGTGCCACTGAAGCTTTCTTT.

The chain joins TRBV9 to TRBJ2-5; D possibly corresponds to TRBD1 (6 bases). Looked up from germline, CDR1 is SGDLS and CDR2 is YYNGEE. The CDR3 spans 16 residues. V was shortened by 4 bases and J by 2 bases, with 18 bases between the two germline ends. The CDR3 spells CASSRAGEGTQETQYF. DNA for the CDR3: TGTGCCAGCAGCCGAGCAGGGGAAGGGACACAAGAGACCCAGTACTTC.

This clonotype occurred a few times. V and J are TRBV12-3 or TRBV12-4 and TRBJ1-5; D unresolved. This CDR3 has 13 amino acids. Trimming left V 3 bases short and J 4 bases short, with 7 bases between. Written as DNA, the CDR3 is TGTGCCAGCAGTTTGGTGACAAATCAGCCCCAGCATTTT. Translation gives CASSLVTNQPQHF.

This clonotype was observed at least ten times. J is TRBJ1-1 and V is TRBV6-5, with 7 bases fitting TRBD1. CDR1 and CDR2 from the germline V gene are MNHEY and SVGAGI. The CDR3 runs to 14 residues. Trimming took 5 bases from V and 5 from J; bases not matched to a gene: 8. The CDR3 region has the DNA TGTGCCAGCAGTAGGGAGGGGGCTTGGACTGAAGCTTTCTTT. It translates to CASSREGAWTEAFF.

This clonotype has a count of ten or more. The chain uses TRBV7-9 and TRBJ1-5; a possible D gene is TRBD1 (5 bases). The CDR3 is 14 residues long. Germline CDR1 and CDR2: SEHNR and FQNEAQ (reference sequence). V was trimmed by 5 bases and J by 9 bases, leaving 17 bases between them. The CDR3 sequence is CASSGTRGEGPQHF. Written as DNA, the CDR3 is TGTGCCAGCAGCGGGACCCGTGGAGAAGGGCCCCAGCATTTT.

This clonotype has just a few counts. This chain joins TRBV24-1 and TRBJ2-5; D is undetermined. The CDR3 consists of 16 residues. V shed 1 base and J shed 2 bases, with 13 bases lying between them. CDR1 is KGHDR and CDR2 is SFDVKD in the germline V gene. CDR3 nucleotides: TGTGCCACCAGTGATTTAACCACGGACGGACAAGAGACCCAGTACTTC. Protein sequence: CATSDLTTDGQETQYF.

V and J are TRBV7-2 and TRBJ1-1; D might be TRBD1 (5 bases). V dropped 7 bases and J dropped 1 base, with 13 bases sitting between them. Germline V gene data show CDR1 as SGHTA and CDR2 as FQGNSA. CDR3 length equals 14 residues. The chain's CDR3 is CASTLGAANTEAFF. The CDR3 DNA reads TGTGCCAGCACTCTCGGGGCGGCGAACACTGAAGCTTTCTTT. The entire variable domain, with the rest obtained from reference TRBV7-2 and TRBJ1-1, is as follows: GAGVSQSPSNKVTEKGKDVELRCDPISGHTALYWYRQSLGQGLEFLIYFQGNSAPDKSGLPSDRFSAERTGGSVSTLTIQRTQQEDSAVYLCASTLGAANTEAFFGQGTRLTVV.

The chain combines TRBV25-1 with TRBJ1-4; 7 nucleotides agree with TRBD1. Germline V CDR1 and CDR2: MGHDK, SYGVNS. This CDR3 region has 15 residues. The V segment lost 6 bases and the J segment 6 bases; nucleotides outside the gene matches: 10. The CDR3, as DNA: TGTGCCAGCAGCCCTCCACAGGGGAAGTATGAAAAACTGTTTTTT. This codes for CASSPPQGKYEKLFF.

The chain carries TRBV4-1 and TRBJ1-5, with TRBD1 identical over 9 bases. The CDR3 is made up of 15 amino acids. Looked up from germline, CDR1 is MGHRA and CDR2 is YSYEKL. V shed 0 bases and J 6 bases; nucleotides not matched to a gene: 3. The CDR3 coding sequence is TGCGCCAGCAGCCAAGAACAGGGGGCCGGTCAGCCCCAGCATTTT. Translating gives CASSQEQGAGQPQHF.

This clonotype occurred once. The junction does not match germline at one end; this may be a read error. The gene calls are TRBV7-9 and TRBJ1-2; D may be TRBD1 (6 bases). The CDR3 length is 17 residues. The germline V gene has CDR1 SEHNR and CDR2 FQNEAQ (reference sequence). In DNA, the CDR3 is TGTGCTAGCAGCCCCACAGGGACGGCGACCTCTAACTATGGCTACACCTTC. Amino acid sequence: CASSPTGTATSNYGYTF. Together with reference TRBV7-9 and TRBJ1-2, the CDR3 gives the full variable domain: DTGVSQNPRHKITKRGQNVTFRCDPISEHNRLYWYRQTLGQGPEFLTYFQNEAQLEKSRLLSDRFSAERPKGSFSTLEIQRTEQGDSAMYLCASSPTGTATSNYGYTFGSGTRLTVV.

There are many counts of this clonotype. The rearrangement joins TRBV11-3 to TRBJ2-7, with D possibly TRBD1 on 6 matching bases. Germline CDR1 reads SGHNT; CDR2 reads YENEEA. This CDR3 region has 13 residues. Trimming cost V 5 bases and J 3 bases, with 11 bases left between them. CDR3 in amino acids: CASSTGQLYEQYF. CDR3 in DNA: TGTGCCAGCAGCACAGGACAGCTCTACGAGCAGTACTTC.

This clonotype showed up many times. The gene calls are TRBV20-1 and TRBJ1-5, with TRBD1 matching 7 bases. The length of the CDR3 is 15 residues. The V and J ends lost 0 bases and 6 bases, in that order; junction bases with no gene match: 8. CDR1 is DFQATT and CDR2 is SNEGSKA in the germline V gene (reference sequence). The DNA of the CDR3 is TGCAGTGCTAGAGACCGACAGGGTGGCGGTCAGCCCCAGCATTTT. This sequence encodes CSARDRQGGGQPQHF.

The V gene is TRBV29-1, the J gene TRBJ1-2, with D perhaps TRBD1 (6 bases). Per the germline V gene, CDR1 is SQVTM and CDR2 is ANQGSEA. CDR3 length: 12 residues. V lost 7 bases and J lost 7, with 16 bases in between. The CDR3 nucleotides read TGCAGCGAGTCAAGGGGGATTGGTGGCTACACCTTC. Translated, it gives CSESRGIGGYTF.

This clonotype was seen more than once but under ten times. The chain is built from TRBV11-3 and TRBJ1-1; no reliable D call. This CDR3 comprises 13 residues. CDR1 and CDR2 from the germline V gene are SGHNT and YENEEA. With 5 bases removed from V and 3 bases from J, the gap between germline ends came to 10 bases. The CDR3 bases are TGTGCCAGCAGCCGAGGAAAAGACACTGAAGCTTTCTTT. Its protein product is CASSRGKDTEAFF.

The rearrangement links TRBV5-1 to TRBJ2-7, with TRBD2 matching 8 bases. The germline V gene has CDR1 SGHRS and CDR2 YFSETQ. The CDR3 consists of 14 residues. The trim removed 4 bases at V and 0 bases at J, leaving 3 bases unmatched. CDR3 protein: CASSRSGGSYEQYF. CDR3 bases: TGCGCCAGCAGCCGAAGCGGGGGCTCCTACGAGCAGTACTTC. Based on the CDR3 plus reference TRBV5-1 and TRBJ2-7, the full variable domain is KAGVTQTPRYLIKTRGQQVTLSCSPISGHRSVSWYQQTPGQGLQFLFEYFSETQRNKGNFPGRFSGRQFSNSRSEMNVSTLELGDSALYLCASSRSGGSYEQYFGPGTRLTVT.